These 27 T cell receptor beta chains were sequenced from one sample in a study of blood T cell repertoires in COVID-19. Measured with immunoSEQ multiplex PCR; TCRdb has only the in-frame clones, and not every one. The sample lists over 200,000 clones, approximately 91% occurring once. Sequenced: peripheral blood. Receptors were obtained from a human donor in a cohort sampled during active COVID-19.

V and J are TRBV6-6 and TRBJ2-7; 13 bases line up with TRBD2. Losses at the gene ends were 5 bases for V and 10 bases for J; bases not matched to a gene: 11. The germline gives CDR1 MNHNY, CDR2 SVGAGI (reference sequence). The CDR3 extends over 15 amino acids. The CDR3 nucleotides are TGTGCCAGCAGTCAGAGGACTAGCGGGAGCACTCAACAGTACTTC. It translates to CASSQRTSGSTQQYF.

A single count supports this clone. The V gene is TRBV10-2, the J gene TRBJ2-1; 11 nucleotides align to TRBD2. V trimming: 3 bases; J trimming: 7 bases; junction bases outside the gene matches: 8. This CDR3 comprises 16 residues. In germline, CDR1 is WSHSY, CDR2 SAAADI. CDR3 nucleotides: TGCGCCAGCAGTGACCCGGGACTAGCGGAATCGAATGAGCAGTTCTTC. This translates into CASSDPGLAESNEQFF.

In this sample, this clone turned up once. The J gene is TRBJ2-7, the V gene TRBV10-3; TRBD2 aligns across 11 bases. The CDR3 covers 14 residues. Germline assignment: CDR1 ENHRY and CDR2 SYGVKD. J gave up 5 bases and V 6 bases, and 6 bases lay outside the gene matches. Here the CDR3 reads CAIRTSGARDEQYF. The CDR3 DNA reads TGTGCCATCAGGACTAGCGGGGCCAGAGACGAGCAGTACTTC.

The V call is TRBV7-9, the J call TRBJ2-3; no clear D. The CDR3 covers 11 residues. V was shortened by 4 bases and J by 3 bases, with 2 bases between the two germline ends. Germline V gene lookup returns CDR1 SEHNR and CDR2 FQNEAQ (reference sequence). CDR3 sequence reads: CASSSTDTQYF. The CDR3 DNA reads TGTGCCAGCAGCTCTACAGATACGCAGTATTTT.

The chain joins TRBV5-4 to TRBJ1-1; 7 bases align to TRBD1. After removal of 3 bases from V and 1 base from J, the junction contained 9 bases not matched to a gene. The CDR3 is 16 amino acids. Germline CDR1 and CDR2: SGHNT and YYREEE (reference sequence). This chain's CDR3 is CASSWGTDPGNTEAFF. CDR3 DNA sequence: TGTGCCAGCAGCTGGGGGACAGACCCAGGGAACACTGAAGCTTTCTTT.

This chain links TRBV19 with TRBJ1-1, with D tentatively TRBD1 (5 bases). The CDR3 runs 15 residues. CDR1 and CDR2 (germline): LNHDA, SQIVND (reference sequence). Deletions cut 2 bases from V and 4 bases from J, with 14 bases between. The CDR3 is CASSIYRGVGTEAFF. The DNA for the CDR3 is TGTGCCAGTAGTATATATCGGGGGGTTGGCACTGAAGCTTTCTTT.

In this sample, this clone turned up once. The V call is TRBV7-2, the J call TRBJ1-1; a possible D gene is TRBD1 (5 bases). V was clipped by 3 bases and J by 1 base, with 12 bases between them. The length of the CDR3 is 15 residues. Germline V gene sequence: CDR1 SGHTA, CDR2 FQGNSA. CDR3 nucleotides: TGTGCCAGCAGCTTCGCTCCAACAGGGAACACTGAAGCTTTCTTT. Protein sequence: CASSFAPTGNTEAFF.

The chain uses TRBV15 and TRBJ1-2, with unresolved D. V dropped 5 bases and J dropped 1 base, with 14 bases sitting between them. The CDR3 is 15 amino acids. Germline CDR1 reads LNHNV; CDR2 reads YYDKDF (reference sequence). CDR3 coding DNA: TGTGCCACCAGCCCTCAGACAAGGATTAACTATGGCTACACCTTC. Its protein product is CATSPQTRINYGYTF.

This clone appeared once. The chain has TRBV27 and TRBJ2-7, with TRBD1 identical over 8 bases. CDR1 is MNHEY, CDR2 SMNVEV, per germline (reference sequence). The CDR3 covers 14 residues. V trimming: 4 bases; J trimming: 6 bases; junction bases outside the gene matches: 8. In nucleotides, the CDR3 is TGTGCCAGCAGTTCCTTTGTGACAGGGGTCGAGCAGTACTTC. Residues: CASSSFVTGVEQYF.

The chain recombines TRBV7-2 with TRBJ1-1, with TRBD1 matching 7 bases. The CDR3 loop spans 13 amino acids. Germline-derived CDR1 and CDR2 are SGHTA and FQGNSA. Trimming removed 5 bases from V and 4 bases from J; junction bases left unmatched: 4. CDR3 residues: CASSRAGGTEAFF. CDR3 coding DNA: TGTGCCAGCAGCCGGGCAGGGGGCACTGAAGCTTTCTTT.

V gene TRBV28 combines with J gene TRBJ1-1; D perhaps matches TRBD1 (5 bases). V was shortened by 2 bases and J by 4 bases, with 20 bases between the two germline ends. The CDR3 extends over 17 amino acids. Germline V gene lookup returns CDR1 MDHEN and CDR2 SYDVKM. The CDR3 DNA reads as TGTGCCAGCAGTTTAACCCCCCAGACAGTAGGGCTCACTGAAGCTTTCTTT. Translating it yields CASSLTPQTVGLTEAFF. Drawing the rest from reference TRBV28 and TRBJ1-1, the complete variable domain is DVKVTQSSRYLVKRTGEKVFLECVQDMDHENMFWYRQDPGLGLRLIYFSYDVKMKEKGDIPEGYSVSREKKERFSLILESASTNQTSMYLCASSLTPQTVGLTEAFFGQGTRLTVV.

The chain combines TRBV7-2 with TRBJ2-7; 9 bases fit TRBD1. This CDR3 is built from 16 residues. After removal of 3 bases from V and 2 bases from J, the junction contained 8 bases not matched to a gene. Germline V gives CDR1 SGHTA, CDR2 FQGNSA. CDR3 nucleotide sequence: TGTGCCAGCAGCTTGACCCCGGGACAGGGTCCCTACGAGCAGTACTTC. Translating it yields CASSLTPGQGPYEQYF.

This chain links TRBV4-1 with TRBJ1-2; TRBD1 aligns across 9 bases. Germline V lookup: CDR1 MGHRA, CDR2 YSYEKL. This CDR3 is 16 amino acids long. V was clipped by 2 bases and J by 6 bases; unmatched bases: 10. CDR3 nucleotides: TGCGCCAGCAGCCAAACGCCCGGGACAGGGTTTGATGGCTACACCTTC. This encodes CASSQTPGTGFDGYTF.

This chain joins TRBV27 and TRBJ2-7; tentatively, D is TRBD2 (6 bases). The CDR3 extends over 14 amino acids. The V gene lost 5 bases and the J gene lost 3 bases, with 14 bases spanning the gap. Germline V lookup: CDR1 MNHEY, CDR2 SMNVEV (reference sequence). The CDR3, as DNA: TGTGCCAGCAGTGCGGACTACCGGAACTACGAGCAGTACTTC. Protein product: CASSADYRNYEQYF.

V gene TRBV6-7 combines with J gene TRBJ1-1; 9 bases agree with TRBD1. TRBV6-7 is placed among ORFs of uncertain function. The CDR3 is 14 amino acids. With V trimmed by 8 bases and J by 0 bases, 4 bases remained unmatched. The CDR3 protein is CASGDRAMNTEAFF. CDR3 DNA sequence: TGTGCCAGCGGGGACAGGGCGATGAACACTGAAGCTTTCTTT.

The table lists this clone with a few counts. CDR3 amino acids: CSVGQGGILEAFF. The DNA of the CDR3 is TGCAGCGTTGGACAGGGCGGGATATTGGAAGCTTTCTTT. The rearrangement links TRBV29-1 to TRBJ1-1; 7 positions match TRBD1. The germline gives CDR1 SQVTM, CDR2 ANQGSEA. J was trimmed by 8 bases and V by 4 bases; bases with no gene match: 10. CDR3 length equals 13 residues.

The chain links TRBV19 to TRBJ1-4, with D maybe TRBD1 (5 bases). Trimming left V 3 bases short and J 6 bases short, with 8 bases between. The CDR3 is made up of 13 amino acids. CDR1 and CDR2 from the germline V gene are LNHDA and SQIVND (reference sequence). CDR3 in DNA: TGTGCCAGTAGTATCCAGGGCGATGAAAAACTGTTTTTT. This encodes CASSIQGDEKLFF. Full variable domain (outside the CDR3, taken from reference TRBV19 and TRBJ1-4): DGGITQSPKYLFRKEGQNVTLSCEQNLNHDAMYWYRQDPGQGLRLIYYSQIVNDFQKGDIAEGYSVSREKKESFPLTVTSAQKNPTAFYLCASSIQGDEKLFFGSGTQLSVL.

The chain has TRBV6-4 and TRBJ1-1; D uncertain. Germline V gene sequence: CDR1 MRHNA, CDR2 SNTAGT. This CDR3 region has 17 residues. The V end lost 0 bases, the J end lost 4 bases, and 18 bases lay between the germline ends. The CDR3 loop reads CASSDSGMAGIPTEAFF. The DNA of the CDR3 is TGTGCCAGCAGTGACTCCGGTATGGCAGGTATACCCACTGAAGCTTTCTTT.

The chain has TRBV7-2 and TRBJ2-7; D is perhaps TRBD1 (6 bases). CDR1 is SGHTA and CDR2 is FQGNSA in the germline V gene. V was cut by 1 base and J by 6 bases, with 22 bases left in between. This CDR3 is built from 17 residues. In DNA, the CDR3 is TGTGCCAGCAGCTTAGGGGGTACCTTACAGGGTTTAAGCGAGCAGTACTTC. It yields the protein CASSLGGTLQGLSEQYF.

The rearrangement joins TRBV6-5 to TRBJ1-2, with 10 bases fitting TRBD1. The J segment lost 6 bases and the V segment lost 6 bases, leaving 7 bases of the junction unmatched. CDR3 length equals 14 residues. The V gene's germline CDR1 is MNHEY and CDR2 SVGAGI. CDR3 amino acids: CASRPGTGVNGYTF. In DNA, the CDR3 is TGTGCCAGCAGGCCCGGGACAGGGGTAAATGGCTACACCTTC.

V is TRBV5-1 and J is TRBJ1-1, with 8 bases that match TRBD1. The CDR3 length is 14 residues. CDR1 and CDR2 from the germline V gene are SGHRS and YFSETQ. Unmatched junction bases numbered 6, after V lost 7 bases and J lost 1 base. CDR3 nucleotide sequence: TGCGCCAGCGCCTCGGGACAGGCGAACACTGAAGCTTTCTTT. It translates to CASASGQANTEAFF.

The chain recombines TRBV15 with TRBJ2-2, with 9 bases fitting TRBD2. This CDR3 region has 15 residues. The ends lost 1 base at V and 4 bases at J; junction bases unmatched: 1. CDR1 and CDR2 from the germline V gene are LNHNV and YYDKDF (reference sequence). CDR3 sequence (DNA): TGTGCCACCAGCAGAGCACTAGCGGGCACCGGGGAGCTGTTTTTT. Translated: CATSRALAGTGELFF.

This chain joins TRBV19 and TRBJ2-5; no clear D. The germline V gene encodes CDR1 LNHDA and CDR2 SQIVND (reference sequence). Trimming removed 5 bases from V and 4 bases from J, with 8 bases in between. CDR3 length: 12 residues. CDR3 loop: CASSSSRETQYF. CDR3 sequence (DNA): TGTGCCAGTAGTTCTAGTCGAGAGACCCAGTACTTC.

In DNA, the CDR3 is TGTGCCAGCAGTTTAGTGGGCAGGGCTCTCTATGGCTACACCTTC. This gives the protein CASSLVGRALYGYTF. The V call is TRBV27, the J call TRBJ1-2; D possibly corresponds to TRBD1 (5 bases). Deletions cut 2 bases from V and 4 bases from J, with 14 bases between. The CDR3 covers 15 residues. Germline CDR1 is MNHEY and CDR2 is SMNVEV (reference sequence).

This rearrangement joins TRBV3-1 (or the pseudogene TRBV3-2) to TRBJ1-5, with TRBD1 identical over 9 bases. Germline values: CDR1 LGHDT, CDR2 YNNKEL (reference sequence). CDR3 length: 16 amino acids. The trim removed 0 bases at V and 6 bases at J, leaving 6 bases unmatched. Here the CDR3 DNA reads TGTGCCAGCAGCCAAGAGGACAGGGGAGTTATTCAGCCCCAGCATTTT. Its protein is CASSQEDRGVIQPQHF.

This chain's CDR3 is CASSPMNRASSYEQYF. CDR3 DNA: TGCGCCAGCAGCCCGATGAACAGGGCGAGCTCCTACGAGCAGTACTTC. The rearrangement uses TRBV5-1 and TRBJ2-7; TRBD1 might be the D (6 bases). Germline CDR1 is SGHRS and CDR2 is YFSETQ. V dropped 4 bases and J dropped 0 bases, with 17 bases sitting between them. This CDR3 is built from 16 residues.

V usage is TRBV28 and J usage is TRBJ2-7, with D possibly TRBD1 on 5 matching bases. Looked up from germline, CDR1 is MDHEN and CDR2 is SYDVKM. The length of the CDR3 is 15 residues. V was cut by 3 bases and J by 0 bases, with 12 bases left in between. CDR3 in DNA: TGTGCCAGCAGTTTGGTGTCAGGGTTCTCCTACGAGCAGTACTTC. This gives the protein CASSLVSGFSYEQYF.